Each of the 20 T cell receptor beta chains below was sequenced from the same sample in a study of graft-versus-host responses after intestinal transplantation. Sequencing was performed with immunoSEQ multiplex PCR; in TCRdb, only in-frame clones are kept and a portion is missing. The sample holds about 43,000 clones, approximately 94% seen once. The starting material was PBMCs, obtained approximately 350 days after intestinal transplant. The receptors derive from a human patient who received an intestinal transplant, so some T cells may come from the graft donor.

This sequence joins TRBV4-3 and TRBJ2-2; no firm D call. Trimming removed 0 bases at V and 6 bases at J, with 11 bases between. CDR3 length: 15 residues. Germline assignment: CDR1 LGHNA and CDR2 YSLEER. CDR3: CASSQEGIQPGELFF. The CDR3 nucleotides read TGCGCCAGCAGCCAAGAAGGGATTCAACCCGGGGAGCTGTTTTTT.

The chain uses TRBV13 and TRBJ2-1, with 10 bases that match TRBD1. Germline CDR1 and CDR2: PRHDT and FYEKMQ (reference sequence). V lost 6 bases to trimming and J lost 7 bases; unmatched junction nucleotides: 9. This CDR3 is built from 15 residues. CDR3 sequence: CASRQTGQGQNEQFF. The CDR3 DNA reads TGTGCCAGCAGGCAAACGGGACAGGGGCAAAATGAGCAGTTCTTC.

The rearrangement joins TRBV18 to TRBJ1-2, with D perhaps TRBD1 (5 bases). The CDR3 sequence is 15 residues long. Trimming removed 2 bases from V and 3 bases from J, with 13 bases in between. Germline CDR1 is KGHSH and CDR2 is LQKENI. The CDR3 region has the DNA TGTGCCAGCTCACCATTGGAGGGGTTCGACTATGGCTACACCTTC. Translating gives CASSPLEGFDYGYTF.

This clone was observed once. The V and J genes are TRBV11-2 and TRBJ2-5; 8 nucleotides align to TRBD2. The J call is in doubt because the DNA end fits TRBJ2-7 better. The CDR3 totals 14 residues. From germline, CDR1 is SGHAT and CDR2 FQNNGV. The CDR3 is CASSRGRSSYEQYF. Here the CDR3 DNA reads TGTGCCAGCAGCCGCGGGAGGAGCTCCTACGAGCAGTACTTC.

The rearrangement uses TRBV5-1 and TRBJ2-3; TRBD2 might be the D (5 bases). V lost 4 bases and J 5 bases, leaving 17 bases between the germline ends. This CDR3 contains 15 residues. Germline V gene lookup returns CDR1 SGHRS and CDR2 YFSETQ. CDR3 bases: TGCGCCAGCAGCATTCGGACTTTCCTACGAGATACGCAGTATTTT. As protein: CASSIRTFLRDTQYF.

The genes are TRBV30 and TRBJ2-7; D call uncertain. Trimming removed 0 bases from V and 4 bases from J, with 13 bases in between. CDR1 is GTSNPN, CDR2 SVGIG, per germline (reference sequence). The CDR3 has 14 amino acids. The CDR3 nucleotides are TGTGCCTGGAGTGTACCATTGGCTATATACGAGCAGTACTTC. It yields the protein CAWSVPLAIYEQYF.

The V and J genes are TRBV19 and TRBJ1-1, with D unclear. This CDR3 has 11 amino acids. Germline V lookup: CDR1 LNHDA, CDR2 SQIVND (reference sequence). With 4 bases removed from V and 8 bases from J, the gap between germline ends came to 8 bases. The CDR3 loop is CASSTPLEAFF. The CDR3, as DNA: TGTGCCAGTAGTACCCCGCTAGAAGCTTTCTTT.

The CDR3 reads CASSLAGGPETQYF. The CDR3 region has the DNA TGTGCCAGCAGCTTAGCGGGAGGGCCAGAGACCCAGTACTTC. The chain is built from TRBV7-9 and TRBJ2-5, with TRBD2 identical over 7 bases. V lost 0 bases, J lost 4 bases, and 2 bases stayed unmatched. Germline V gives CDR1 SEHNR, CDR2 FQNEAQ (reference sequence). The CDR3 has 14 amino acids.

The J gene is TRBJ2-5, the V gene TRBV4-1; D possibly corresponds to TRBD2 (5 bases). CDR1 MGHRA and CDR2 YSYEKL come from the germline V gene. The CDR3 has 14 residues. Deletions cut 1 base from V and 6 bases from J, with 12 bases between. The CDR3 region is CASSQGTGIKTQYF. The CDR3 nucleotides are TGCGCCAGCAGCCAAGGGACGGGGATTAAGACCCAGTACTTC.

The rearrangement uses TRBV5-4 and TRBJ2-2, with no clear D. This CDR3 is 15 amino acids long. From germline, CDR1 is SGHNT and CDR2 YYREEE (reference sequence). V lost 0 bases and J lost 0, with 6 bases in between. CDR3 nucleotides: TGTGCCAGCAGCTTGGATGGAGCGAACACCGGGGAGCTGTTTTTT. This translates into CASSLDGANTGELFF.

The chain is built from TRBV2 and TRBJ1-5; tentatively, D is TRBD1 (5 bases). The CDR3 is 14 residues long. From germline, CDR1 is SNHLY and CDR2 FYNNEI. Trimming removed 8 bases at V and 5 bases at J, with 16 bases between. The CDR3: CASQGYKAYQPQHF. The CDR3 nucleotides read TGTGCCAGCCAGGGATACAAAGCCTATCAGCCCCAGCATTTT.

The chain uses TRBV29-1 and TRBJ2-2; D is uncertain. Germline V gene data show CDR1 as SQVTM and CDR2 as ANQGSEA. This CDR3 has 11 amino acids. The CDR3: CSCASTGELFF. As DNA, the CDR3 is TGCAGTTGTGCCTCGACCGGGGAGCTGTTTTTT.

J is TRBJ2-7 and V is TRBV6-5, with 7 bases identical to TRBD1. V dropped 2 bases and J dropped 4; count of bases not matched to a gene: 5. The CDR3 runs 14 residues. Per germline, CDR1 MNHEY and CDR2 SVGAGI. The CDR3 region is CASSYGTAEYEQYF. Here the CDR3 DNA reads TGTGCCAGCAGTTACGGGACAGCAGAATACGAGCAGTACTTC.

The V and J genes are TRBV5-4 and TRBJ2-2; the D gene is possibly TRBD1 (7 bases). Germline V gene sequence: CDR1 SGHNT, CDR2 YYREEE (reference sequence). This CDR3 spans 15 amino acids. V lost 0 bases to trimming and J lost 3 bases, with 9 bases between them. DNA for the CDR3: TGTGCCAGCAGCTTGGGCAGGGGGGACACCGGGGAGCTGTTTTTT. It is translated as CASSLGRGDTGELFF.

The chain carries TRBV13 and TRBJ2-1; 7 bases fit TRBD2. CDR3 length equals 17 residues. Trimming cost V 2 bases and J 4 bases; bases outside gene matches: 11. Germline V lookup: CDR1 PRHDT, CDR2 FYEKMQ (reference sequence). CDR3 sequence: CASSLHLGTNRYNEQFF. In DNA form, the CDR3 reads TGTGCCAGCAGCTTACATCTGGGGACTAACCGGTACAATGAGCAGTTCTTC.

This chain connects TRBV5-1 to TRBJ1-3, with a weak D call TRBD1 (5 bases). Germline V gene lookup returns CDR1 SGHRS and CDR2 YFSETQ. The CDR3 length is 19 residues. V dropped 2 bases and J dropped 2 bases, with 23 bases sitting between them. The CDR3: CASSFTGTPAGFTGNTIYF. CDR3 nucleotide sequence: TGCGCCAGCAGCTTCACCGGGACCCCAGCTGGATTCACTGGAAACACCATATATTTT.

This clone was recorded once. As DNA, the CDR3 is TGCAGCGCCATCCCGGGACTACCAGACGACAATGAGCAGTTCTTC. It translates to CSAIPGLPDDNEQFF. J is TRBJ2-1 and V is TRBV29-1, with 7 nucleotides matching TRBD2. Trimming at V came to 7 bases and at J to 5 bases, leaving 14 bases not matched to a gene. The CDR3 length is 15 residues. Germline V gene lookup returns CDR1 SQVTM and CDR2 ANQGSEA.

CDR3 amino acids: CSVEFSRGAPQHF. The CDR3 DNA sequence: TGCAGCGTTGAATTTTCCAGGGGAGCGCCCCAGCATTTT. The rearrangement uses TRBV29-1 and TRBJ1-5, with a possible D match to TRBD1 (6 bases). Germline loops: CDR1 SQVTM, CDR2 ANQGSEA. The CDR3 covers 13 residues. Trimming took off 2 bases at V and 9 bases at J, with 14 bases between the two ends.

DNA of the CDR3: TGTGCCAGCAGCTCAATTATAGGACAAGGTTCCACTGAAGCTTTCTTT. This sequence encodes CASSSIIGQGSTEAFF. The chain joins TRBV5-5 to TRBJ1-1, with D possibly being TRBD1 (5 bases). Per germline, CDR1 SGHKS and CDR2 YYEKEE (reference sequence). The V end lost 3 bases, the J end lost 4 bases, and 19 bases lay between the germline ends. The CDR3 totals 16 residues.

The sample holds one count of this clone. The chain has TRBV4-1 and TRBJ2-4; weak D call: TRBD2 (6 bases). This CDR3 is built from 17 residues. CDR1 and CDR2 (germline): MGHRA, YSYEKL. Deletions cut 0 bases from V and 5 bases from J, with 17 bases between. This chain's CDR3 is CASSQDDGGLFENIQYF. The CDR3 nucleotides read TGCGCCAGCAGCCAAGATGACGGGGGTTTGTTCGAAAACATTCAGTACTTC.